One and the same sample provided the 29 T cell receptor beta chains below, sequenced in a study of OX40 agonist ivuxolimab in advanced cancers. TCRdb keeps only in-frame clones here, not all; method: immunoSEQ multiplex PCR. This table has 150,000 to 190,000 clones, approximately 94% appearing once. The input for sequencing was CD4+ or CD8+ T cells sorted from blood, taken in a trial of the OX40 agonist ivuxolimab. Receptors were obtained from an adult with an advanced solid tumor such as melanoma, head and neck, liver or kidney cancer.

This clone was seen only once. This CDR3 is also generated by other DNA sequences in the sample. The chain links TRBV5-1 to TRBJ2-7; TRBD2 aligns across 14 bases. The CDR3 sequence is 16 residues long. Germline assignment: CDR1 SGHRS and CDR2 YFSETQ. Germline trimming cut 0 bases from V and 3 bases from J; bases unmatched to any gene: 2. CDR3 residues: CASSLGGTSGSYEQYF. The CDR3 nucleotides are TGCGCCAGCAGCTTGGGAGGGACTAGCGGGAGCTACGAGCAGTACTTC.

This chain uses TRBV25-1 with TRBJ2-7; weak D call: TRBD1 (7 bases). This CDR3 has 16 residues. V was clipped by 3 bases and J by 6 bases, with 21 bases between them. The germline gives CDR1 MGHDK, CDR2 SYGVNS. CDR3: CASSDVLRGEPGEQYF. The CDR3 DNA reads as TGTGCCAGCAGTGATGTCCTCAGGGGGGAACCAGGCGAGCAGTACTTC.

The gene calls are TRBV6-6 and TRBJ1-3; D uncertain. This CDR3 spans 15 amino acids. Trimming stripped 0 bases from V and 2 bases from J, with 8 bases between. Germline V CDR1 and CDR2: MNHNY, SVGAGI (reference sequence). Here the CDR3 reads CASSYSYPAGNTIYF. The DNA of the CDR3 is TGTGCCAGCAGTTACTCTTACCCTGCTGGAAACACCATATATTTT.

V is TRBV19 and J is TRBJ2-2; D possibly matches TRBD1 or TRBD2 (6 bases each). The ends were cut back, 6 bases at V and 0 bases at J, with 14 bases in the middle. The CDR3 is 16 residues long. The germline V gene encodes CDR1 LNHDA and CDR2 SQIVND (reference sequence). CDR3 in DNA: TGTGCCAGTAGCCTCGAGGGGGGCGCGAACACCGGGGAGCTGTTTTTT. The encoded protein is CASSLEGGANTGELFF.

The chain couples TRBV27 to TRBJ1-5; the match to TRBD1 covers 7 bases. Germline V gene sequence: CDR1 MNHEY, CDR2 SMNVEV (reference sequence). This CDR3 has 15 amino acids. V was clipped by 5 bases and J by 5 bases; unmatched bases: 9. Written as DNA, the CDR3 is TGTGCCAGCAGTCAAAGACAGGGTAGGCATCAGCCCCAGCATTTT. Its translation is CASSQRQGRHQPQHF.

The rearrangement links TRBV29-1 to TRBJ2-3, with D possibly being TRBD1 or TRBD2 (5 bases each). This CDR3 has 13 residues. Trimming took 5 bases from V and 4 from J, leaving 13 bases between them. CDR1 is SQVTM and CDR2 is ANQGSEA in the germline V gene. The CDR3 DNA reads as TGCAGCGTTAGAGGGGACGCCGCAGATACGCAGTATTTT. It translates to CSVRGDAADTQYF.

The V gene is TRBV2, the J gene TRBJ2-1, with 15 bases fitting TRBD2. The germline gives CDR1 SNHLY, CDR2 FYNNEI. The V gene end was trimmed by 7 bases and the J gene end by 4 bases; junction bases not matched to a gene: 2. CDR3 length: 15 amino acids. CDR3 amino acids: CASTGLAGGYNEQFF. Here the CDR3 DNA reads TGTGCCAGCACGGGACTAGCGGGGGGTTACAATGAGCAGTTCTTC.

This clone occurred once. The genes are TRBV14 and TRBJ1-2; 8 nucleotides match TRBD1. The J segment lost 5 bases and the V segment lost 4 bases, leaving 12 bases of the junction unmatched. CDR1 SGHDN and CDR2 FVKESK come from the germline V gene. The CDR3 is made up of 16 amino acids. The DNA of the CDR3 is TGTGCCAGCAGCCGGATGGGACAGGACCGAGGATATGGCTACACCTTC. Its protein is CASSRMGQDRGYGYTF.

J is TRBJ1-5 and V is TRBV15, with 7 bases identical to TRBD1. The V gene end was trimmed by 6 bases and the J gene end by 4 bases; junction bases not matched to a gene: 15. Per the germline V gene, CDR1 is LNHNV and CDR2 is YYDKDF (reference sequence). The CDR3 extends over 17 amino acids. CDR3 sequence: CATRPSVGTAENQPQHF. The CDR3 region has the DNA TGTGCCACCAGGCCATCCGTCGGGACAGCTGAGAATCAGCCCCAGCATTTT.

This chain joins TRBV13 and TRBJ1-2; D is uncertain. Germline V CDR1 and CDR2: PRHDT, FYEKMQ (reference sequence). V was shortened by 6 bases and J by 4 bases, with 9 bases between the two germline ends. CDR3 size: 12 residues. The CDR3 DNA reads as TGTGCCAGCAGTCGGGGTTTCTATGGCTACACCTTC. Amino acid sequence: CASSRGFYGYTF.

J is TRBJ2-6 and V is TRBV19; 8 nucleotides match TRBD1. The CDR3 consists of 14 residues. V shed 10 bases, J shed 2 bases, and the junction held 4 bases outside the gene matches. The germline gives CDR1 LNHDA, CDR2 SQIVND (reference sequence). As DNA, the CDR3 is TGTGCCACGATGACAGGGGCTGGGGCCAACGTCCTGACTTTC. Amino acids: CATMTGAGANVLTF. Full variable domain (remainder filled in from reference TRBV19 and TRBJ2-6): DGGITQSPKYLFRKEGQNVTLSCEQNLNHDAMYWYRQDPGQGLRLIYYSQIVNDFQKGDIAEGYSVSREKKESFPLTVTSAQKNPTAFYLCATMTGAGANVLTFGAGSRLTVL.

The CDR3 nucleotides are TGTGCCAGCTCCCTCGACCGTAACTATGGCTACACCTTC. Its translation: CASSLDRNYGYTF. The chain has TRBV18 and TRBJ1-2, with D unresolved. The CDR3 contains 13 residues. The ends were cut back, 6 bases at V and 1 base at J, with 9 bases in the middle. The germline gives CDR1 KGHSH, CDR2 LQKENI.

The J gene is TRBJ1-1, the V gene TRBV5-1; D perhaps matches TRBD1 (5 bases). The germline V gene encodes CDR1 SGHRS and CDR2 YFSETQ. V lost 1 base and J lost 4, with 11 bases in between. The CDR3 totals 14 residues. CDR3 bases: TGCGCCAGCAGCTTGTCAGGGAGCGGCACTGAAGCTTTCTTT. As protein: CASSLSGSGTEAFF.

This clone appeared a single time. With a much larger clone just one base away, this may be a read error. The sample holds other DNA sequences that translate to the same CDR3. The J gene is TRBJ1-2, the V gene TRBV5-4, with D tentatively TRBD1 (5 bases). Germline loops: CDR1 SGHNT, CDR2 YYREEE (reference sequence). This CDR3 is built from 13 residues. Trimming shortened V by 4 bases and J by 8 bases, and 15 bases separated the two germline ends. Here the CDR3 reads CASSLQTGRGYTF. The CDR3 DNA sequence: TGTGCCAGCAGCCTACAAACAGGACGCGGCTACACCTTC.

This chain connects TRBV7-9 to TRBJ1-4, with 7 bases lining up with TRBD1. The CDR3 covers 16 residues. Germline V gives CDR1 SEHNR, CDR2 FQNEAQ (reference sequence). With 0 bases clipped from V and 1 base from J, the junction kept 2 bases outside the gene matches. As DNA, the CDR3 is TGTGCCAGCAGCTTAGCGACAGGGAGAACTAATGAAAAACTGTTTTTT. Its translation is CASSLATGRTNEKLFF.

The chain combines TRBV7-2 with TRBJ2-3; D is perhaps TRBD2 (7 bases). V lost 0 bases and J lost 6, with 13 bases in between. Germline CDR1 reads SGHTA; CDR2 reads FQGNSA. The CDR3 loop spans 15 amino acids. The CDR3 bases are TGTGCCAGCAGCTTAGCCGGCGGGGGCAGTGATACGCAGTATTTT. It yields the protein CASSLAGGGSDTQYF.

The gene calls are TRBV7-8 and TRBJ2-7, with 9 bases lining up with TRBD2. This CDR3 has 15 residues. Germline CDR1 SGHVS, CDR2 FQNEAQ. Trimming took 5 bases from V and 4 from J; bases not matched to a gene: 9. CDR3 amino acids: CASSPVSGRGYEQYF. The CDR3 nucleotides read TGTGCCAGCAGCCCAGTTAGCGGGAGAGGGTACGAGCAGTACTTC.

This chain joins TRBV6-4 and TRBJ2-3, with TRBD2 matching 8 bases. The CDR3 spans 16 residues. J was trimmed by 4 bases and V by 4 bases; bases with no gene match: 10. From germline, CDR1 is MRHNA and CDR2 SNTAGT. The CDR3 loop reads CASSALFLGGADTQYF. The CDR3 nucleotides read TGTGCCAGCAGTGCCCTCTTCCTCGGGGGGGCAGATACGCAGTATTTT.

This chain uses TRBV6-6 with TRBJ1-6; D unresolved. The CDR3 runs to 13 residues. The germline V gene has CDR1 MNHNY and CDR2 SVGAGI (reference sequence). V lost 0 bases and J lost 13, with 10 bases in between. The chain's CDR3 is CASSYSIDHPLHF. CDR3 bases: TGTGCCAGCAGTTACTCGATTGACCATCCCCTCCACTTT.

CDR3 coding DNA: TGTGCCATCAGTGGCCGGACAGGAGCTAGCACAGATACGCAGTATTTT. This gives the protein CAISGRTGASTDTQYF. The genes are TRBV10-3 and TRBJ2-3, with 7 bases lining up with TRBD1. J lost 0 bases, V lost 4 bases, and 7 bases had no gene match. Germline lookup yields CDR1 ENHRY and CDR2 SYGVKD. CDR3 length equals 16 residues.

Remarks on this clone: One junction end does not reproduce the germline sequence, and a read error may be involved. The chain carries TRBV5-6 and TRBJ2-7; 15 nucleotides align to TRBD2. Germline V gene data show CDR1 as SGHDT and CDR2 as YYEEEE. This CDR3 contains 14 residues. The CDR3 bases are TGTGCCAGCAGCTTGGGGACTAGCGGGGGGGCCCTTCTGTTC. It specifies CASSLGTSGGALLF.

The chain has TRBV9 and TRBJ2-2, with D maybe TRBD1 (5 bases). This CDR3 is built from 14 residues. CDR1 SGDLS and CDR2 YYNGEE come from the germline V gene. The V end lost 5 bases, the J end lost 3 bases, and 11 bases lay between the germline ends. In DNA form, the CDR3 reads TGTGCCAGCAGGCGCGCAGGGTACACCGGGGAGCTGTTTTTT. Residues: CASRRAGYTGELFF.

The CDR3 DNA follows: TGCGCCAGCAGCCCCTGGGGCGTGCAGGGGGCGGAGGGCTACACCTTC. This translates into CASSPWGVQGAEGYTF. V gene TRBV5-1 combines with J gene TRBJ1-2; 8 bases fit TRBD1. This CDR3 region has 16 residues. The germline V gene has CDR1 SGHRS and CDR2 YFSETQ. Trimming took 4 bases from V and 8 from J; bases not matched to a gene: 16.

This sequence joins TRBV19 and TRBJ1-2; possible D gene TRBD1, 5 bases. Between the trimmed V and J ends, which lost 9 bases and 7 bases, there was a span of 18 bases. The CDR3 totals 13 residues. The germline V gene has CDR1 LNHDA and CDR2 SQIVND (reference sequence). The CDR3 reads CASSGSLVVGYTF. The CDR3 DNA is TGTGCCAGCTCAGGGTCGCTAGTCGTTGGCTACACCTTC.

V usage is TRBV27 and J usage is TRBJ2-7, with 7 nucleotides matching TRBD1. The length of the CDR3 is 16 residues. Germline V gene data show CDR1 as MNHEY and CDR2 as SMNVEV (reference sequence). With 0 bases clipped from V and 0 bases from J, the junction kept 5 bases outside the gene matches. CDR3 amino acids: CASSLSGTVYSYEQYF. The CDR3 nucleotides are TGTGCCAGCAGTTTATCAGGGACAGTCTACTCCTACGAGCAGTACTTC.

This chain's CDR3 is CASSPSRGQGKTGANVLTF. The CDR3 nucleotides are TGTGCCAGTAGTCCTTCCCGGGGACAGGGTAAAACTGGGGCCAACGTCCTGACTTTC. The V gene is TRBV19, the J gene TRBJ2-6; 9 positions match TRBD1. V lost 5 bases and J lost 2; bases outside the gene matches: 13. The CDR3 contains 19 residues. Germline V lookup: CDR1 LNHDA, CDR2 SQIVND (reference sequence).

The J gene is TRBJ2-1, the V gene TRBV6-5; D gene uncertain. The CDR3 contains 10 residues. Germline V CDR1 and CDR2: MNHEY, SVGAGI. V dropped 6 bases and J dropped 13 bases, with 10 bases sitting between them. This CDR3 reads CASSRDPQFF. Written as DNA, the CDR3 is TGTGCCAGCAGCCGTGATCCCCAGTTCTTC.

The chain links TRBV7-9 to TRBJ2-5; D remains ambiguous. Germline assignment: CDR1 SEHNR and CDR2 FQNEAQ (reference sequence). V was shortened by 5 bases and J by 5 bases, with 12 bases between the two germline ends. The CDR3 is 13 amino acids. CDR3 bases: TGTGCCAGCAGCCTATTAGCTGGGGAGACCCAGTACTTC. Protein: CASSLLAGETQYF.

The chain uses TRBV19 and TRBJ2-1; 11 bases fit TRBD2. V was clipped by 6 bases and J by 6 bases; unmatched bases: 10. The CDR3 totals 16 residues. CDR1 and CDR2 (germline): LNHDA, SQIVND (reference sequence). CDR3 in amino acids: CASRAGSGRGGNEQFF. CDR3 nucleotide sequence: TGTGCCAGTAGAGCCGGTAGCGGGAGGGGGGGCAATGAGCAGTTCTTC. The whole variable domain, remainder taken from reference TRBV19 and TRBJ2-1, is DGGITQSPKYLFRKEGQNVTLSCEQNLNHDAMYWYRQDPGQGLRLIYYSQIVNDFQKGDIAEGYSVSREKKESFPLTVTSAQKNPTAFYLCASRAGSGRGGNEQFFGPGTRLTVL.